These 29 T cell receptor beta chains share one sample of origin, sequenced in a study of blood T cell repertoires in COVID-19. Clones were read by immunoSEQ multiplex PCR, and TCRdb kept only the in-frame ones, dropping some. The profile shows approximately 300,000 clones, around 90% of them singletons. Sample: peripheral blood. The receptors derive from a man aged 18 to 30 with active or convalescent COVID-19.

This CDR3 is CASSSEGMTAGEQYF. The CDR3 nucleotides are TGTGCCAGCAGCTCTGAGGGTATGACGGCGGGCGAGCAGTACTTC. The V call is TRBV9, the J call TRBJ2-7; perhaps TRBD2 as D (5 bases). The V end was cut by 4 bases, the J end by 6 bases, with 20 bases between. Germline lookup yields CDR1 SGDLS and CDR2 YYNGEE. The CDR3 contains 15 residues.

The chain has TRBV6-2 or TRBV6-3 and TRBJ2-2; the D gene is possibly TRBD2 (6 bases). Trimming shortened V by 2 bases and J by 6 bases, and 22 bases separated the two germline ends. The CDR3 is made up of 18 amino acids. CDR1 and CDR2 from the germline V gene are MNHEY and SVGEGT. The CDR3 sequence is CASSYPSTSPVWPGELFF. Here the CDR3 DNA reads TGTGCCAGCAGTTACCCTTCGACTAGTCCGGTTTGGCCCGGGGAGCTGTTTTTT.

The J gene is TRBJ1-2, the V gene TRBV7-3; 9 bases fit TRBD1. V lost 3 bases to trimming and J lost 7 bases; unmatched junction nucleotides: 18. The CDR3 contains 18 residues. Germline V gene lookup returns CDR1 SGHTA and CDR2 FQGTGA. CDR3 region: CASSLGPGQGSKGGGYTF. The CDR3 nucleotides are TGTGCCAGCAGCTTGGGACCGGGACAGGGCTCTAAGGGCGGTGGCTACACCTTC.

Note on this clone: One end of the junction fails to match germline, which may point to a read error. The chain is built from TRBV9 and TRBJ2-6; 8 nucleotides match TRBD2. The CDR3 extends over 18 amino acids. Germline V gives CDR1 SGDLS, CDR2 YYNGEE. The CDR3 DNA reads as TGTGCCCGCAGCCCGGGGGGGCAGCCACCCTCTGGGGCCAACGTCCTGACTTTC. Translation gives CARSPGGQPPSGANVLTF.

V and J are TRBV27 and TRBJ2-1; D possibly corresponds to TRBD2 (6 bases). The CDR3 totals 15 residues. Trimming pared 1 base from V and 3 bases from J, leaving 10 bases between. Germline assignment: CDR1 MNHEY and CDR2 SMNVEV (reference sequence). The CDR3, as DNA: TGTGCCAGCAGTTTATGGGCGGGGAGCTACAATGAGCAGTTCTTC. Translated, it gives CASSLWAGSYNEQFF.

Points on this clone: At the DNA level, this CDR3 is encoded by other sequences in the same sample as well. This chain links TRBV18 with TRBJ2-2; 7 nucleotides align to TRBD1. J gave up 4 bases and V 3 bases, and 2 bases lay outside the gene matches. The CDR3 sequence is 14 residues long. Germline V gives CDR1 KGHSH, CDR2 LQKENI. This chain's CDR3 is CASSPWTGTGELFF. The CDR3 coding sequence is TGTGCCAGCTCACCCTGGACAGGCACCGGGGAGCTGTTTTTT.

The J gene is TRBJ1-3, the V gene TRBV5-1; weak D call: TRBD1 (6 bases). The CDR3 consists of 14 residues. The V end was cut by 7 bases, the J end by 4 bases, with 15 bases between. Germline CDR1 reads SGHRS; CDR2 reads YFSETQ. The DNA of the CDR3 is TGCGCCAGCTCGGGGGGGACAAAAGGAAACACCATATATTTT. It encodes CASSGGTKGNTIYF.

The rearrangement uses TRBV18 and TRBJ2-1; 9 bases line up with TRBD1. CDR3 length equals 16 residues. Germline-derived CDR1 and CDR2 are KGHSH and LQKENI. Germline trimming cut 6 bases from V and 10 bases from J; bases unmatched to any gene: 16. The CDR3 DNA is TGTGCCAGCTCGGACGGATCGGGACAGGGCCTCGGAGAGCAGTTCTTC. Translation: CASSDGSGQGLGEQFF.

This rearrangement joins TRBV5-1 to TRBJ1-1; 11 bases agree with TRBD1. CDR3 size: 16 residues. J lost 4 bases, V lost 0 bases, and 5 bases had no gene match. Germline V lookup: CDR1 SGHRS, CDR2 YFSETQ. CDR3 nucleotides: TGCGCCAGCAGCTTGGGCGGGACAGGGGGTCTCACTGAAGCTTTCTTT. This codes for CASSLGGTGGLTEAFF.

The chain has TRBV11-2 and TRBJ1-1, with D perhaps TRBD1 (6 bases). The CDR3 covers 13 residues. Germline V lookup: CDR1 SGHAT, CDR2 FQNNGV. V was trimmed by 6 bases and J by 3 bases, leaving 11 bases between them. The CDR3 protein is CASRQGGYTEAFF. The CDR3 nucleotides are TGTGCCAGCAGACAGGGAGGGTACACTGAAGCTTTCTTT.

The V call is TRBV7-8, the J call TRBJ2-7; possibly TRBD1 for D (6 bases). Germline V gene lookup returns CDR1 SGHVS and CDR2 FQNEAQ. CDR3 length equals 15 residues. V lost 5 bases to trimming and J lost 3 bases, with 17 bases between them. DNA of the CDR3: TGTGCCAGCAGCGACCAGGGGTCGACCATCTACGAGCAGTACTTC. It is translated as CASSDQGSTIYEQYF.

This clone was found once. The chain is built from TRBV5-6 and TRBJ1-2, with D tentatively TRBD1 (5 bases). V lost 4 bases, J lost 4 bases, and 17 bases lay in between. The CDR3 is 15 amino acids. Per the germline V gene, CDR1 is SGHDT and CDR2 is YYEEEE. CDR3 nucleotide sequence: TGTGCCAGCAGCCCAAAGGCGGGGGGTCCCTATGGCTACACCTTC. This gives the protein CASSPKAGGPYGYTF.

The chain couples TRBV15 to TRBJ2-3; 7 nucleotides line up with TRBD2. Germline V lookup: CDR1 LNHNV, CDR2 YYDKDF (reference sequence). This CDR3 is built from 15 residues. V was pared by 1 base and J by 4 bases, with 5 bases of the junction left unmatched. CDR3 DNA: TGTGCCACCAGCAGAGTGCGGGACTACCCAGATACGCAGTATTTT. This encodes CATSRVRDYPDTQYF.

The V gene is TRBV2, the J gene TRBJ1-4, with 7 nucleotides matching TRBD1. The germline V gene has CDR1 SNHLY and CDR2 FYNNEI. With V trimmed by 6 bases and J by 2 bases, 3 bases remained unmatched. The CDR3 loop spans 14 amino acids. This chain's CDR3 is CASSDRVTNEKLFF. CDR3 in DNA: TGTGCCAGCAGCGACAGGGTGACTAATGAAAAACTGTTTTTT. Complete variable domain (other parts from reference TRBV2 and TRBJ1-4): EPEVTQTPSHQVTQMGQEVILRCVPISNHLYFYWYRQILGQKVEFLVSFYNNEISEKSEIFDDQFSVERPDGSNFTLKIRSTKLEDSAMYFCASSDRVTNEKLFFGSGTQLSVL.

The chain links TRBV10-2 to TRBJ2-2, with TRBD2 matching over 14 bases. The V gene's germline CDR1 is WSHSY and CDR2 SAAADI. There are 18 residues in the CDR3. The ends lost 4 bases at V and 4 bases at J; junction bases unmatched: 8. The CDR3 region has the DNA TGCGCCAGCAGTGTATTGGGACTAGCGGGAGCCGGCACCGGGGAGCTGTTTTTT. Its protein product is CASSVLGLAGAGTGELFF.

This chain uses TRBV11-3 with TRBJ2-7; no reliable D call. The germline CDR1 and CDR2 sequences are SGHNT and YENEEA. Trimming removed 3 bases at V and 4 bases at J, with 13 bases between. The CDR3 runs 14 residues. In nucleotides, the CDR3 is TGTGCCAGCAGCTTGGCCTCAGTCGGGTACGAGCAGTACTTC. Residues: CASSLASVGYEQYF.

This clone was observed a handful of times. This chain connects TRBV7-9 to TRBJ2-7; possibly TRBD1 for D (5 bases). The CDR3 sequence is 13 residues long. Trimming shortened V by 5 bases and J by 2 bases, and 10 bases separated the two germline ends. CDR1 and CDR2 (germline): SEHNR, FQNEAQ (reference sequence). The chain's CDR3 is CASSAADTYEQYF. The CDR3, as DNA: TGTGCCAGCAGCGCCGCGGACACCTACGAGCAGTACTTC.

The chain is built from TRBV18 and TRBJ2-1; TRBD2 aligns across 7 bases. This CDR3 has 14 residues. Germline V gene lookup returns CDR1 KGHSH and CDR2 LQKENI. V shed 5 bases, J shed 5 bases, and the junction held 6 bases outside the gene matches. The CDR3 is CASSETSPHNEQFF. CDR3 DNA sequence: TGTGCCAGCTCAGAGACTAGCCCCCACAATGAGCAGTTCTTC.

The chain is built from TRBV2 and TRBJ1-4; 8 bases map to TRBD1. The CDR3 has 13 amino acids. The V segment lost 7 bases and the J segment 7 bases; nucleotides outside the gene matches: 5. Per the germline V gene, CDR1 is SNHLY and CDR2 is FYNNEI. The CDR3 sequence: CASIGQGPEKLFF. DNA for the CDR3: TGTGCCAGCATAGGACAGGGACCTGAAAAACTGTTTTTT.

V is TRBV11-2 and J is TRBJ2-5, with 11 nucleotides matching TRBD2. Germline V gene lookup returns CDR1 SGHAT and CDR2 FQNNGV. V trimming: 5 bases; J trimming: 7 bases; junction bases outside the gene matches: 3. This CDR3 region has 13 residues. This CDR3 is CASSPTSGGTQYF. The CDR3 DNA follows: TGTGCCAGCAGCCCTACTAGCGGGGGGACCCAGTACTTC.

This chain links TRBV27 with TRBJ2-5; D remains unclear. The V end lost 2 bases, the J end lost 5 bases, and 3 bases lay between the germline ends. CDR3 size: 11 residues. CDR1 is MNHEY, CDR2 SMNVEV, per germline (reference sequence). CDR3 nucleotide sequence: TGTGCCAGCAGTTTACCGGAGACCCAGTACTTC. Its translation: CASSLPETQYF.

The V call is TRBV28, the J call TRBJ2-4, with 7 bases aligning to TRBD1. CDR1 and CDR2 from the germline V gene are MDHEN and SYDVKM. The CDR3 length is 15 residues. J gave up 0 bases and V 6 bases, and 5 bases lay outside the gene matches. CDR3 sequence (DNA): TGTGCCAGCAGCCCTACAGGGGAAGCCAAAAACATTCAGTACTTC. It yields the protein CASSPTGEAKNIQYF.

The chain is built from TRBV4-2 and TRBJ2-5; 11 bases fit TRBD1. Germline V lookup: CDR1 LGHNA, CDR2 YNFKEQ. The CDR3 covers 16 residues. V lost 1 base and J lost 4; bases outside the gene matches: 5. The CDR3 region is CASSQASGQGGETQYF. The CDR3 region has the DNA TGTGCCAGCAGCCAAGCATCGGGACAGGGGGGAGAGACCCAGTACTTC.

With respect to this clone: Germline is not matched at one junction end, which may reflect a read error. The V call is TRBV12-5, the J call TRBJ2-2; D is uncertain. The CDR3 covers 14 residues. Germline V gene data show CDR1 as LGHNT and CDR2 as FRNRAP. The CDR3 DNA is TGTGCTAGTGGTTTGGTCTCGAACTCCGGGGAGCTGTTTTTT. This encodes CASGLVSNSGELFF.

The chain's CDR3 is CASSLTGWIYGYTF. DNA for the CDR3: TGCGCCAGCAGCTTAACAGGGTGGATATATGGCTACACCTTC. The chain carries TRBV5-1 and TRBJ1-2; D perhaps matches TRBD1 (6 bases). Germline V gives CDR1 SGHRS, CDR2 YFSETQ. The CDR3 extends over 14 amino acids. Trimming cost V 2 bases and J 5 bases, with 13 bases left between them.

The genes are TRBV11-1 and TRBJ2-7, with 10 bases matching TRBD1. Losses at the gene ends were 1 base for V and 4 bases for J; bases not matched to a gene: 4. CDR3 size: 15 residues. Germline V gene lookup returns CDR1 SGHAT and CDR2 FQDESV (reference sequence). The CDR3 spells CASSLDPGQGYEQYF. CDR3 sequence (DNA): TGTGCCAGCAGCTTAGATCCGGGACAGGGGTACGAGCAGTACTTC.

This clone was picked up a small number of times. V is TRBV11-3 and J is TRBJ1-5; D gene unclear. V lost 1 base and J 4 bases, leaving 11 bases between the germline ends. The CDR3 is 15 residues long. Per the germline V gene, CDR1 is SGHNT and CDR2 is YENEEA. The CDR3 reads CASSLARYRNQPQHF. The CDR3 DNA reads as TGTGCCAGCAGCTTAGCCCGCTACCGTAATCAGCCCCAGCATTTT. Together with reference TRBV11-3 and TRBJ1-5, the CDR3 gives the full variable domain: EAGVVQSPRYKIIEKKQPVAFWCNPISGHNTLYWYLQNLGQGPELLIRYENEEAVDDSQLPKDRFSAERLKGVDSTLKIQPAELGDSAVYLCASSLARYRNQPQHFGDGTRLSIL.

The genes are TRBV20-1 and TRBJ1-2, with D possibly matching TRBD1 (5 bases). Germline lookup yields CDR1 DFQATT and CDR2 SNEGSKA (reference sequence). The CDR3 has 11 residues. V lost 0 bases and J 8 bases, leaving 7 bases between the germline ends. CDR3: CSARDNRGYTF. The CDR3 bases are TGCAGTGCTAGAGATAACAGGGGCTACACCTTC.

The gene calls are TRBV7-8 and TRBJ2-7; TRBD2 matches 8 bases. J was trimmed by 3 bases and V by 0 bases; bases with no gene match: 7. Germline CDR1 reads SGHVS; CDR2 reads FQNEAQ. The CDR3 sequence is 16 residues long. The CDR3 loop reads CASSLALNAGGYEQYF. Written as DNA, the CDR3 is TGTGCCAGCAGCTTAGCGCTAAACGCGGGAGGCTACGAGCAGTACTTC.